Presented here are 21 T cell receptor beta chains from one specimen sequenced in a study of tumor and adjacent non-tumor tissue in lung cancer. The template was RNA from unsorted bulk tissue. Distant lung tissue was collected more than 3 cm away from the tumor edge. TCRbeta libraries were built with three rounds of nested PCR, modified from ARM-PCR. TCRdb used MiXCR to reprocess the multiplex PCR reads, holding one entry per CDR3 protein. The data show about 77,000 distinct CDR3 sequences, over 65% seen once. The sample was distant non-tumor lung tissue. The source of these receptors is a man between 65 and 85 years old with non-small cell lung cancer.

This clonotype was picked up a small number of times. This may come from a read error, since a much larger clone is one base off. The J gene is TRBJ2-5, the V gene TRBV6-1, with 8 nucleotides matching TRBD2. The germline V gene has CDR1 MNHNS and CDR2 SASEGT. The CDR3 loop spans 15 amino acids. J lost 2 bases, V lost 7 bases, and 9 bases had no gene match. The CDR3: CASNPRTSYQETQYF. Here the CDR3 DNA reads TGTGCCAGCAATCCTCGGACTAGCTATCAAGAGACCCAGTACTTC.

Comment on this clonotype: Germline and junction disagree at one end, which may indicate a read error. The V gene is TRBV6-1, the J gene TRBJ2-6; 8 nucleotides line up with TRBD2. The CDR3 is made up of 11 amino acids. CDR1 is MNHNS and CDR2 is SASEGT in the germline V gene. The CDR3, as DNA: TGTGCTAGCGGGGCGGGGCTCCGTTGCTCTTTC. Amino acid sequence: CASGAGLRCSF.

Remarks on this clonotype: Being one base from a much bigger clone, this may be a read error. The chain uses TRBV12-3 or TRBV12-4 and TRBJ2-3; possible D gene TRBD1, 5 bases. This CDR3 contains 13 residues. V was pared by 7 bases and J by 4 bases, with 12 bases between. The CDR3 is CASIRLGADTQYF. The DNA for the CDR3 is TGTGCCAGCATCCGCTTAGGGGCAGATACGCAGTATTTT.

The table lists this clonotype with a few counts. It is likely a read error, because the conserved phenylalanine at the end of the CDR3 is missing. The limits of the CDR3 on the DNA are not certain, so only TCRdb's listed CDR3 is given. This rearrangement joins TRBV12-3 or TRBV12-4 to TRBJ2-5; the table's D call, TRBD2, has no DNA check behind it. With termini counted, the CDR3 has 15 amino acids. The CDR3: CASSGLARVVETQYL.

On this clonotype itself: A junction end diverges from the germline sequence, so it may reflect a read error. This chain uses TRBV12-3 or TRBV12-4 with TRBJ1-3, with 9 bases matching TRBD1. The CDR3 covers 18 residues. The CDR3 DNA reads TGTCCCAGCAGTCGTCCCGGGACAGGGATCGACTCTGGAAACAACATATATTTC. Amino acid sequence: CPSSRPGTGIDSGNNIYF.

This chain links TRBV29-1 with TRBJ2-5; D possibly corresponds to TRBD1 (6 bases). Looked up from germline, CDR1 is SQVTM and CDR2 is ANQGSEA. The CDR3 is made up of 16 amino acids. CDR3 sequence (DNA): TGCGGCGCCAAGCACTACCTCCAGACAGGTCTAGAGACCCAGTACTTC. This encodes CGAKHYLQTGLETQYF.

To note about this clonotype: A read error may be the cause here, since a much bigger clone is one base away. The rearrangement uses TRBV28 and TRBJ1-2; D call uncertain. This CDR3 comprises 15 residues. Germline CDR1 is MDHEN and CDR2 is SYDVKM. The CDR3 DNA is TGTGCCAGCACCCCCCCCGGGGAGCCCAACTATGACTACACCTTC. As protein: CASTPPGEPNYDYTF.

On this clonotype itself: The junction and the germline gene differ at one end; a read error may be behind it. The rearrangement links TRBV29-1 to TRBJ2-5; tentative D call: TRBD2 (6 bases). CDR1 SQVTM and CDR2 ANQGSEA come from the germline V gene. The CDR3 has 16 amino acids. The CDR3 coding sequence is TGCAGCGGGAGACTAGACGGGGACGTTTTGCGAGAGATCCAGTACTTC. This gives the protein CSGRLDGDVLREIQYF.

This clonotype was counted a few times. This may stem from a read error, because a much larger clone lies one nucleotide away. The rearrangement joins TRBV12-3 or TRBV12-4 to TRBJ1-2; D unclear. Between the trimmed V and J ends, which lost 0 bases and 10 bases, there was a span of 18 bases. This CDR3 is 15 amino acids long. This chain's CDR3 is CASSLAAGAMGDYTF. The CDR3, as DNA: TGTGCCAGCAGTTTAGCGGCAGGTGCTATGGGTGACTACACCTTC.

This clonotype was counted ten times or more. The chain couples TRBV6-2 or TRBV6-3 to TRBJ1-5; tentatively, D is TRBD1 (5 bases). This CDR3 is built from 15 residues. Germline assignment: CDR1 MNHEY and CDR2 SVGEGT. V dropped 8 bases and J dropped 4 bases, with 18 bases sitting between them. CDR3 bases: TGTGCCAGCGCTGGCAGGGTTGGATTGAATCAGCCCCAGCATTTT. Translated: CASAGRVGLNQPQHF.

The chain is built from TRBV5-6 and TRBJ2-7, with TRBD2 matching over 8 bases. Germline V gene lookup returns CDR1 SGHDT and CDR2 YYEEEE. Trimming removed 4 bases from V and 2 bases from J; junction bases left unmatched: 8. CDR3 length equals 15 residues. CDR3 in amino acids: CASSLGGLVTYEQYF. The CDR3 nucleotides are TGTGCCAGCAGCCTGGGGGGACTAGTCACCTACGAGCAGTACTTC.

As concerns this clonotype: The junction departs from germline at one end; a sequencing error may be responsible. The chain links TRBV6-1 to TRBJ2-1, with 10 bases fitting TRBD1. Germline V gives CDR1 MNHNS, CDR2 SASEGT. The CDR3 is 14 amino acids. This CDR3 reads CTSTGTGELDEQFF. Written as DNA, the CDR3 is TGTACCAGCACTGGGACAGGGGAATTAGATGAGCAGTTCTTC.

The chain recombines TRBV5-1 with TRBJ2-2, with D possibly matching TRBD1 (6 bases). The CDR3 runs 15 residues. The germline CDR1 and CDR2 sequences are SGHRS and YFSETQ. V lost 5 bases and J 4 bases, leaving 15 bases between the germline ends. CDR3 in amino acids: CASSAGAAFTGELFF. Here the CDR3 DNA reads TGCGCCAGCAGTGCAGGGGCGGCTTTCACCGGGGAGCTGTTTTTT.

Sample share makes this clonotype large. V and J are TRBV6-1 and TRBJ1-1, with D uncertain. The CDR3 sequence is 13 residues long. CDR1 and CDR2 from the germline V gene are MNHNS and SASEGT. V lost 6 bases, J lost 1 base, and 9 bases lay in between. The CDR3, as DNA: TGTGCCAGCAGAAGGAACGAGAACACTGAAGCTTTCTTT. Translation: CASRRNENTEAFF.

Points on this clonotype: A read error may explain this, as a much larger clone is one base away. V usage is TRBV24-1 and J usage is TRBJ1-1; TRBD1 matches 7 bases. The CDR3 sequence is 13 residues long. The germline V gene encodes CDR1 KGHDR and CDR2 SFDVKD. CDR3 protein: CPTSDRDRERAFF. The DNA for the CDR3 is TGTCCCACCAGTGACCGCGACAGGGAGAGGGCTTTCTTT.

About this clonotype itself: An end of the junction does not agree with germline; a read error may underlie this. The J gene is TRBJ2-7, the V gene TRBV11-2; the match to TRBD2 covers 7 bases. The length of the CDR3 is 15 residues. Germline values: CDR1 SGHAT, CDR2 FQNNGV. CDR3 sequence reads: CASSLDRGGRYERYF. The CDR3 DNA reads as TGTGCCAGTAGCTTAGATCGGGGCGGGAGATACGAGCGGTACTTC.

As concerns this clonotype: A much larger clone lies one base from this, so it may be a read error. The chain combines TRBV14 with TRBJ1-2; D may be TRBD1 (5 bases). Germline-derived CDR1 and CDR2 are SGHDN and FVKESK. The ends were cut back, 0 bases at V and 14 bases at J, with 19 bases in the middle. This CDR3 contains 14 residues. The CDR3 bases are TGTGCCAGCAGCCAAGACTTAATTTTTCCGGACATAACCTTC. It specifies CASSQDLIFPDITF.

This sequence joins TRBV6-2 or TRBV6-3 and TRBJ2-1; D unclear. Germline V gives CDR1 MNHEY, CDR2 SVGEGT. V was shortened by 11 bases and J by 0 bases, with 17 bases between the two germline ends. The CDR3 consists of 15 residues. The CDR3 loop is CASLGPACSYNEQFF. CDR3 nucleotide sequence: TGTGCCTCCCTCGGGCCAGCCTGCTCCTACAATGAGCAGTTCTTC.

The rearrangement uses TRBV11-2 and TRBJ2-5, with 7 bases lining up with TRBD1. Germline CDR1 and CDR2: SGHAT and FQNNGV. This CDR3 is 15 amino acids long. With 2 bases clipped from V and 14 bases from J, the junction kept 17 bases outside the gene matches. CDR3 region: CASSLSTGTAKTHYF. As DNA, the CDR3 is TGTGCCAGCAGCTTAAGCACCGGGACAGCGAAGACTCACTACTTC.

The chain employs TRBV5-4 and TRBJ2-5; 13 nucleotides line up with TRBD2. CDR3 size: 17 residues. Germline V gene lookup returns CDR1 SGHNT and CDR2 YYREEE (reference sequence). J was trimmed by 5 bases and V by 7 bases; bases with no gene match: 14. The CDR3 spells CASCLKGWTSGSETQYF. The DNA of the CDR3 is TGTGCCAGCTGTTTAAAGGGGTGGACTAGCGGGAGTGAGACCCAGTACTTC.

The chain links TRBV6-5 to TRBJ2-7, with D perhaps being TRBD1 or TRBD2 (5 bases each). Trimming cost V 10 bases and J 3 bases, with 16 bases left between them. The CDR3 loop spans 13 amino acids. CDR1 and CDR2 from the germline V gene are MNHEY and SVGAGI. The CDR3 DNA reads as TGTGCCAATATTCAAGGGGAGCACTACGAGCAGTACTTC. This encodes CANIQGEHYEQYF.